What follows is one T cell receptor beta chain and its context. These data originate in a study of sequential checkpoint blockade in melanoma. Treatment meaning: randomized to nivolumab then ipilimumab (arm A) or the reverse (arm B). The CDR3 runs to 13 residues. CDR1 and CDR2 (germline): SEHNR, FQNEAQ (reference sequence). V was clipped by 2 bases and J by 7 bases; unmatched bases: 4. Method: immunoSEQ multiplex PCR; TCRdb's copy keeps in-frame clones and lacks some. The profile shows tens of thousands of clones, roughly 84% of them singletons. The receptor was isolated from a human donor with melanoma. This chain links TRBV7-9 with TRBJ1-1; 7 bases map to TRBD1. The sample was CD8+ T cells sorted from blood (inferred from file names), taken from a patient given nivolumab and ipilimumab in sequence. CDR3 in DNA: TGTGCCAGCAGCTTACCGGGACAGCTTGAAGCTTTCTTT. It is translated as CASSLPGQLEAFF.